The T cell receptor (beta chain) described here comes from a study of T cells expressing NK-cell markers. Overall study: Sorted CD3+CD56+NKG2C+, CD3+CD56+NKG2C- and CD3+CD56-NKG2C+ T cells provided the TCR beta repertoires. Eight donors were sequenced, seven testing HCMV-seropositive and one testing seronegative. Study outcomes and limitations: Once again these clonotypes came out on top in the CD3+CD56-NKG2C+ fraction of several donors.

This CDR3 is built from 16 residues. From germline, CDR1 is DFQATT and CDR2 SNEGSKA (reference sequence). With regard to this clonotype: Its antigen is undetermined.

UMIs accompanied the 5'RACE template switching by which TCR beta cDNA was made. TCRdb processed the 5' RACE reads again and assigns one entry to each CDR3 protein, with no DNA. The sample's table shows about 440,000 distinct CDR3 sequences. The source of this sequence is a woman aged 18-70 years in good health. The V gene is TRBV20-1, the J gene TRBJ2-5; there is no DNA to check the TCRdb D call of TRBD2. The sample was blood T cells: a sorted CD56 or NKG2C T cell subset, CD4+ or CD8+ T cells, or bulk PBMC T cells (not recorded which). The CDR3 sequence is CSARDLRREGGETQYF.